Sequencing of this TCR beta chain was carried out in a study of blood T cell repertoires in COVID-19. Libraries were prepared by immunoSEQ multiplex PCR; TCRdb keeps only in-frame clonotypes and omits some of them. This sample has about 140,000 clones, with over 75% found just once. All enrollees were about 18 to 100 years old and from about 25 US areas. Germline V gene sequence: CDR1 LGHNT, CDR2 FRNRAP. The CDR3 contains 16 residues. V shed 2 bases and J 8 bases; nucleotides not matched to a gene: 13. Sequencing was carried out using PBMCs or T cells enriched from blood (not recorded which). The chain uses TRBV12-5 and TRBJ1-1, with 8 nucleotides matching TRBD1. The receptor was isolated from a man aged 45-65 years in a cohort exposed to, infected with or recovered from COVID-19 (not recorded which). The CDR3 loop is CASGLFLLGTGKEAFF. As DNA, the CDR3 is TGTGCTAGTGGTTTGTTCCTCCTCGGGACAGGCAAAGAAGCTTTCTTT. Supplemented by reference TRBV12-5 and TRBJ1-1, the full variable domain reads DARVTQTPRHKVTEMGQEVTMRCQPILGHNTVFWYRQTMMQGLELLAYFRNRAPLDDSGMPKDRFSAEMPDATLATLKIQPSEPRDSAVYFCASGLFLLGTGKEAFFGQGTRLTVV.